This T cell receptor beta chain emerged from a study of cytomegalovirus exposure and HLA in healthy donors. Study-wide results and caveats: According to the study, around 150 TCR beta chains were cytomegalovirus-associated.

Germline loops: CDR1 GTSNPN, CDR2 SVGIG (reference sequence). The V gene end was trimmed by 4 bases and the J gene end by 7 bases; junction bases not matched to a gene: 10. This CDR3 is built from 16 residues. With 60 Vbeta and 13 Jbeta primers, the PCR was carried out. Method: immunoSEQ multiplex PCR; TCRdb's copy keeps in-frame clones and lacks some. The table includes under 200,000 clones, about 77% detected once. This clone was picked up a small number of times. Its antigen remains unknown. The sequenced material came from PBMCs. This sequence was found in a man younger than 45 in good health and CMV-seronegative. V usage is TRBV30 and J usage is TRBJ1-4; 12 positions agree with TRBD1. Here the CDR3 reads CAWNSGQGAVGEKLFF. The CDR3 nucleotides read TGTGCCTGGAATTCGGGACAGGGGGCCGTAGGTGAAAAACTGTTTTTT.